One TCR beta chain is described in this entry. Purity of each sorted population was above 95%. This sample was included in a study of beta chain features in type 1 diabetes. CDR1 SEHNR and CDR2 FQNEAQ come from the germline V gene (reference sequence). The junction had 10 bases not matched to a gene; V was cut back by 3 bases and J by 7 bases. CDR3 length equals 15 residues. As every portion of the isolated RNA was reverse transcribed, the sequencing read expressed TCRB transcripts. Data came from immunoSEQ multiplex PCR; TCRdb stores just in-frame clones and leaves some out. This table holds about 150,000 clones, under 60% found once.

The chain carries TRBV7-9 and TRBJ2-5; 8 bases agree with TRBD2. Sequenced: Tregs from blood. This receptor was taken from a man aged 18 to 29 in good health. The CDR3 DNA is TGTGCCAGCAGCTTGGAACCGGGACTAGTAGGGACCCAGTACTTC. It is translated as CASSLEPGLVGTQYF.